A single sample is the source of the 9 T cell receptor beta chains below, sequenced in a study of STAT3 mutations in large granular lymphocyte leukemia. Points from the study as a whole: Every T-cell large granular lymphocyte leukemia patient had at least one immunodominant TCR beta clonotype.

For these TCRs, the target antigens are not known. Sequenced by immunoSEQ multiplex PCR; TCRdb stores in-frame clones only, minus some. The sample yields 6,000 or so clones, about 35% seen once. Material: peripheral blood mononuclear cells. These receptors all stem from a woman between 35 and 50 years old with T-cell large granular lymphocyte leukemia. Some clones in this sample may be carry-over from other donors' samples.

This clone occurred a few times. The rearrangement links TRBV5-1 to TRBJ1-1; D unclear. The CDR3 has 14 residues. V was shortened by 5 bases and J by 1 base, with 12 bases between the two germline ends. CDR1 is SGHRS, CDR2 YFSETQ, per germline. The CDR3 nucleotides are TGCGCCAGCAGTTCTCCCCCAGAGAACACTGAAGCTTTCTTT. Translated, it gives CASSSPPENTEAFF. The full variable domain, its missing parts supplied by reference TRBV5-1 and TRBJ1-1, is KAGVTQTPRYLIKTRGQQVTLSCSPISGHRSVSWYQQTPGQGLQFLFEYFSETQRNKGNFPGRFSGRQFSNSRSEMNVSTLELGDSALYLCASSSPPENTEAFFGQGTRLTVV.

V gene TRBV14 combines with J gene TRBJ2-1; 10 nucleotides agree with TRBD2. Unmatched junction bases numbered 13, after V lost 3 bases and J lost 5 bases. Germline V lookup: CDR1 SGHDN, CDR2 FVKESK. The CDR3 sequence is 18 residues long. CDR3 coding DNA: TGTGCCAGCAGCCAGATCTTTTTTACTAGCGGGAACAACAATGAGCAGTTCTTC. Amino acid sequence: CASSQIFFTSGNNNEQFF.

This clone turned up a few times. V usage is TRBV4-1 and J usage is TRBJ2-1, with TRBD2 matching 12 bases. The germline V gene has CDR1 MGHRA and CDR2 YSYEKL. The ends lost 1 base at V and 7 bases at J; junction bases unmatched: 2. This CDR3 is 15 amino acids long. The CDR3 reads CASSQASGRGNEQFF. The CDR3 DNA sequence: TGCGCCAGCAGCCAAGCTAGCGGGAGGGGGAATGAGCAGTTCTTC.

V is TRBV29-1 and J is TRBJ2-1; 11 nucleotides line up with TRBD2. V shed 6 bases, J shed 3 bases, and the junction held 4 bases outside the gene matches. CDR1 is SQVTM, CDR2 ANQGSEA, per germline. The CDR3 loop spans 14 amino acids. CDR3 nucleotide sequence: TGCAGCGTGATTAGCGGGAGGGACTACAATGAGCAGTTCTTC. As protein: CSVISGRDYNEQFF.

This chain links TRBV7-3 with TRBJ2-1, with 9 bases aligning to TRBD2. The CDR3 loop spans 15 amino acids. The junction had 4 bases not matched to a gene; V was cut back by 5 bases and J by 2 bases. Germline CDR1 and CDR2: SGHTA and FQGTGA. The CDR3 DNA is TGTGCCAGCAGCCCCGAGCGGGGGGCCTACAATGAGCAGTTCTTC. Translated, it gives CASSPERGAYNEQFF.

The CDR3 loop is CASSPTEGSSYEQYF. DNA of the CDR3: TGTGCCAGCAGCCCTACGGAGGGGAGCTCCTACGAGCAGTACTTC. The J gene is TRBJ2-7, the V gene TRBV2; D possibly corresponds to TRBD2 (6 bases). The V end was cut by 6 bases, the J end by 0 bases, with 15 bases between. The CDR3 consists of 15 residues. The germline gives CDR1 SNHLY, CDR2 FYNNEI.

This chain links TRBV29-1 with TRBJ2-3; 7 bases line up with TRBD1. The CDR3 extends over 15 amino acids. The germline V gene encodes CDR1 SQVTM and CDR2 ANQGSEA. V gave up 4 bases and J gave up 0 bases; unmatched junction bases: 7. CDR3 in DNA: TGCAGCGTTGCACCGGGGACAGAAAGCACAGATACGCAGTATTTT. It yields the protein CSVAPGTESTDTQYF.

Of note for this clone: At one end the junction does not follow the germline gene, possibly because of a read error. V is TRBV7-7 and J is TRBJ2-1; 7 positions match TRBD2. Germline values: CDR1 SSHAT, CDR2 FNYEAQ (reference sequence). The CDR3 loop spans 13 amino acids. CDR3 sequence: CASSFQSGDEQFF. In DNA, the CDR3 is TGTGCTAGCAGCTTCCAAAGCGGGGATGAGCAGTTCTTC. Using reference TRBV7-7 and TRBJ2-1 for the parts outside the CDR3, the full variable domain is GAGVSQSPRYKVTKRGQDVTLRCDPISSHATLYWYQQALGQGPEFLTYFNYEAQPDKSGLPSDRFSAERPEGSISTLTIQRTEQRDSAMYRCASSFQSGDEQFFGPGTRLTVL.

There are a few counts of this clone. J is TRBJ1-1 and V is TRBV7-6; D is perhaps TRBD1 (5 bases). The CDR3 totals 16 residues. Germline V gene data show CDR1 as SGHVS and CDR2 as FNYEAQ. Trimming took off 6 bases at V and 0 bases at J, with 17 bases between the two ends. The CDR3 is CASSQDWEGMNTEAFF. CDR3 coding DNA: TGTGCCAGCAGTCAGGACTGGGAGGGGATGAACACTGAAGCTTTCTTT.